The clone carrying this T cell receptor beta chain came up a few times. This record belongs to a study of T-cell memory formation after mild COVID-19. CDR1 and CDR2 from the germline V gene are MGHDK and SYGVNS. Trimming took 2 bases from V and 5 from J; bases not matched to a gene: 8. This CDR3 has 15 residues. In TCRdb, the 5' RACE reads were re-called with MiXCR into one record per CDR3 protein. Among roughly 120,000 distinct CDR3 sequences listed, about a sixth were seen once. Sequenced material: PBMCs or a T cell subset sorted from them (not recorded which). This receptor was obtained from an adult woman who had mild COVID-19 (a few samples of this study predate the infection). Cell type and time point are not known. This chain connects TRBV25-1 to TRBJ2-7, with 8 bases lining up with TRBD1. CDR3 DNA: TGTGCCAGCAGTGAACGAGACAGGGGATCGGACGAGCAGTACTTC. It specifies CASSERDRGSDEQYF.